The clone carrying this T cell receptor beta chain appeared many times. Its antigen is not known. These data originate in a study of T cells after yellow fever vaccination. Study observations and caveats: The secondary response showed a weaker magnitude and a faster peak, day 5 versus 15. In post-booster samples, most primary-vaccination clones reappeared (about 97% CD4, approximately 91% CD8).

A process of 5'RACE template switching, which added a universal primer site and UMIs, was used to make TCR cDNA. TCRdb re-called the 5' RACE reads with MiXCR, one entry per CDR3 protein. Among 50,000 or so distinct CDR3 sequences, 7.4% were seen once, and the ten largest hold more than 25%. Sequencing used CD8+ T cells sorted from PBMCs, obtained around 16 days after the first yellow fever vaccination. This TCR was recovered from a young man who received the YFV17D yellow fever vaccine.

The CDR3 loop reads CASRRGGLETQYF. The CDR3, as DNA: TGCGCCAGCAGGCGGGGGGGCCTAGAGACCCAGTACTTC. J is TRBJ2-5 and V is TRBV10-2, with 9 bases identical to TRBD2. The CDR3 covers 13 residues. Germline V gives CDR1 WSHSY, CDR2 SAAADI. The V and J ends lost 6 bases and 4 bases, in that order; junction bases with no gene match: 3.